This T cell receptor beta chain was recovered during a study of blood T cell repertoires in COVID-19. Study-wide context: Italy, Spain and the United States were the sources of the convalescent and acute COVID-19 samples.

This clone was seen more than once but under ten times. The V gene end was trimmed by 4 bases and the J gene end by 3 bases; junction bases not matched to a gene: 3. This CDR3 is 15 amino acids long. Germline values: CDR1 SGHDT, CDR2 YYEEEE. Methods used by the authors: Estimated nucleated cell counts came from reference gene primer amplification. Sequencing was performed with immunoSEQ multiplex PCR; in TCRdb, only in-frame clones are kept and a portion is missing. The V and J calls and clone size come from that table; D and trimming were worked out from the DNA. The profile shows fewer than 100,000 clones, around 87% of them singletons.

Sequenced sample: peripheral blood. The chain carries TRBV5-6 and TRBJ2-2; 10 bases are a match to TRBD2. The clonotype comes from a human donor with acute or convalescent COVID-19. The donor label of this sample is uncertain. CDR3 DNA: TGTGCCAGCAGCCTCCTAGCGGGGGACACCGGGGAGCTGTTTTTT. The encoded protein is CASSLLAGDTGELFF.